These 7 T cell receptor beta chains share one sample of origin, sequenced in a study of graft-versus-host responses after intestinal transplantation. Assay: immunoSEQ multiplex PCR; the TCRdb copy retains only in-frame clones and omits some. The table has just under 85,000 clones, approximately 90% seen once. These receptors' antigens are unknown. The specimen was unstimulated CD8+ T cells sorted from spleen or lymph node cells, collected before transplant. The source of these receptors is a human donor who was the organ donor for an intestinal transplant.

This clone was picked up one time. The V gene is TRBV6-5, the J gene TRBJ2-1; TRBD2 matches 8 bases. This CDR3 has 14 residues. Germline CDR1 is MNHEY and CDR2 is SVGAGI. V dropped 7 bases and J dropped 8; count of bases not matched to a gene: 10. This chain's CDR3 is CASTNVAGRDEQFF. Written as DNA, the CDR3 is TGTGCCAGCACCAATGTAGCGGGACGCGATGAGCAGTTCTTC.

This clone came up once. This sequence joins TRBV11-2 and TRBJ1-1, with D hard to call. The V gene lost 11 bases and the J gene lost 0 bases, with 10 bases spanning the gap. From germline, CDR1 is SGHAT and CDR2 FQNNGV. The CDR3 runs 12 residues. The CDR3 loop reads CALRRLNTEAFF. CDR3 coding DNA: TGTGCCCTGAGGAGGTTGAACACTGAAGCTTTCTTT.

This clone was recorded only once. The chain carries TRBV5-1 and TRBJ2-7; TRBD2 aligns across 9 bases. The V gene end was trimmed by 4 bases and the J gene end by 2 bases; junction bases not matched to a gene: 7. The CDR3 consists of 15 residues. Germline assignment: CDR1 SGHRS and CDR2 YFSETQ. CDR3 protein: CASSTLLAGPYEQYF. The CDR3 DNA is TGCGCCAGCAGCACCCTACTAGCGGGTCCCTACGAGCAGTACTTC.

This rearrangement joins TRBV4-1 to TRBJ2-6; unclear D gene. V lost 3 bases to trimming and J lost 2 bases, with 5 bases between them. CDR3 length: 14 amino acids. The germline V gene has CDR1 MGHRA and CDR2 YSYEKL. CDR3 residues: CASSHNAGANVLTF. CDR3 sequence (DNA): TGCGCCAGCAGCCATAACGCTGGGGCCAACGTCCTGACTTTC.

The rearrangement joins TRBV29-1 to TRBJ2-1; no firm D call. The germline CDR1 and CDR2 sequences are SQVTM and ANQGSEA. Trimming took 6 bases from V and 0 from J, leaving 9 bases between them. The CDR3 consists of 13 residues. The CDR3 DNA reads TGCAGCGTCATTATAAGCTCCTACAATGAGCAGTTCTTC. This encodes CSVIISSYNEQFF.

The chain has TRBV15 and TRBJ1-2, with D perhaps TRBD1 (6 bases). The CDR3 is made up of 16 amino acids. V was shortened by 1 base and J by 7 bases, with 19 bases between the two germline ends. Germline values: CDR1 LNHNV, CDR2 YYDKDF (reference sequence). The CDR3, as DNA: TGTGCCACCAGCAGAGGCCCAGGGGAAGAGGCGCGTGGCTACACCTTC. Encoded protein: CATSRGPGEEARGYTF.

This clone has only one observation. The chain carries TRBV13 and TRBJ2-3; 10 nucleotides agree with TRBD1. The V and J ends lost 5 bases and 0 bases, in that order; junction bases with no gene match: 23. The CDR3 is 22 amino acids. Germline V gene data show CDR1 as PRHDT and CDR2 as FYEKMQ (reference sequence). The CDR3 coding sequence is TGTGCCAGCAGCCTACGGACAGGGGGTGCCTTAAGGCCTAGCGGGAGCACAGATACGCAGTATTTT. This gives the protein CASSLRTGGALRPSGSTDTQYF.